This T cell receptor beta chain was documented in a study of shared clonotypes between healthy human individuals. Across the study: Donors had three CD4 naive, three CD4 memory, two CD8 naive and one CD8 memory plate apiece.

The CDR3 sequence is 14 residues long. Trimming left V 5 bases short and J 3 bases short, with 11 bases between. Germline assignment: CDR1 KGHSH and CDR2 LQKENI. Broader study findings: A handful of donors shared 4.5% to 6.5% of their naive CD4 clonotypes.

Clones were sequenced by immunoSEQ multiplex PCR, and TCRdb holds only the in-frame ones, with some missing. The profile shows 2.5 million or so clones, more than 90% of them singletons. In regard to this clone: Its antigen remains unknown.

This sequence was found in a man younger than 35 in good health. The sample was naive CD4+ T cells sorted from blood. The sample's subset: CD45RA+ positively selected. The V gene is TRBV18, the J gene TRBJ1-5; possibly TRBD1 for D (6 bases). The CDR3 DNA reads as TGTGCCAGCTCATCCACAGGGACCAATCAGCCCCAGCATTTT. Amino acids: CASSSTGTNQPQHF.